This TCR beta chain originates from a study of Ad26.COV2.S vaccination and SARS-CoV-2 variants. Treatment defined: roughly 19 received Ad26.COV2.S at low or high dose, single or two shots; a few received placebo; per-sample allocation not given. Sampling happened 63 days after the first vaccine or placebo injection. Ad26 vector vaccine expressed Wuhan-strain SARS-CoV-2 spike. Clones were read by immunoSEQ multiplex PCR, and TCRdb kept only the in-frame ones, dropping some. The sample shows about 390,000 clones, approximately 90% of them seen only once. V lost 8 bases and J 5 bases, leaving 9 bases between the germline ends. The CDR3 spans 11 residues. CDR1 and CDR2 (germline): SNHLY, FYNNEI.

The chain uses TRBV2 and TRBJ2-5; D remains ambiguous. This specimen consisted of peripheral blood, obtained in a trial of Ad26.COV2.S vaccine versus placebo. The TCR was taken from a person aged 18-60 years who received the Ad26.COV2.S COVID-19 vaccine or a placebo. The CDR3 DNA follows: TGTGCCAGCCCGGCCGCTGAGACCCAGTACTTC. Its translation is CASPAAETQYF.